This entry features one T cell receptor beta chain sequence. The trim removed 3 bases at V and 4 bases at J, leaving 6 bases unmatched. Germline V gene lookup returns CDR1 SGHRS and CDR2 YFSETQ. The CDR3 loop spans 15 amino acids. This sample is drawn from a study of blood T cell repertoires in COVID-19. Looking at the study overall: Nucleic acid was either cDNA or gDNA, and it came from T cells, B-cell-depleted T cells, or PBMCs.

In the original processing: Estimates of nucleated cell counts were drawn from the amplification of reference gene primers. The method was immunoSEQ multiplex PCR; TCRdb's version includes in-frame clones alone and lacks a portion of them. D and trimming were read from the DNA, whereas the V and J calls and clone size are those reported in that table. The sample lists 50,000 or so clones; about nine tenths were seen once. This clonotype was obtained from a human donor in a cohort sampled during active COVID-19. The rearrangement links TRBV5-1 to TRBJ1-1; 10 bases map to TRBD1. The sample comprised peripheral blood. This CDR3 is CASSSEDRGVTEAFF. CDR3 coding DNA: TGCGCCAGCAGCTCGGAGGACAGGGGGGTCACTGAAGCTTTCTTT.